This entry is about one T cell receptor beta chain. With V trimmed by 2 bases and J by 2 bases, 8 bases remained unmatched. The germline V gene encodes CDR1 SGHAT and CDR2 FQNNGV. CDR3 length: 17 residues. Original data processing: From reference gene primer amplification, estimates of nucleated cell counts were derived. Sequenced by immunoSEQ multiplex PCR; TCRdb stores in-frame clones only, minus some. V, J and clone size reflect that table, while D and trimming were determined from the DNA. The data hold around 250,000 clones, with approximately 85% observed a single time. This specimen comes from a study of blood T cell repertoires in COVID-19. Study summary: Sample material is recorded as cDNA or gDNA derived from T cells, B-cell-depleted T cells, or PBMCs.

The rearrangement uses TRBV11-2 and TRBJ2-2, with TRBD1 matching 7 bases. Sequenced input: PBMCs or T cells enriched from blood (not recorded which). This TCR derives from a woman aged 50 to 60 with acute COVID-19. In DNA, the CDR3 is TGTGCCAGCAGCTTACAAGGGGGCGCATCTAACACCGGGGAGCTGTTTTTT. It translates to CASSLQGGASNTGELFF.